This T cell receptor beta chain derives from a study of cytomegalovirus exposure and HLA in healthy donors. Looking at the study overall: Drawn from HLA-typed donors, 83 million or so unique TCRs were held in an early data release.

Primers included in the PCR were 60 Vbeta and 13 Jbeta primers. Repertoires were generated with immunoSEQ multiplex PCR, while TCRdb's copy carries only in-frame clones and drops some. The data show 78,000 or so clones, less than 85% seen once. About this clone: Antigen: not known.

Study-level findings and limits: According to the study, roughly 180 TCR beta chains were cytomegalovirus-associated. For most subjects, TCR beta sequences were reported to predict HLA-A and HLA-B alleles with accuracy. Later analysis indicated greater clonal expansion among HLA-associated TCR beta chains than among equally common other chains.

The specimen sequenced was PBMCs. The receptor was derived from a woman in her forties or fifties in good health and CMV-seronegative.

The CDR3 DNA reads as TGTGCCAGCAGCTTAAGGGGGGGGCCGGCGGAATATGGCTACACCTTC. It specifies CASSLRGGPAEYGYTF. This rearrangement joins TRBV7-9 to TRBJ1-2, with D perhaps TRBD1 (6 bases). Trimming took off 2 bases at V and 5 bases at J, with 18 bases between the two ends. The CDR3 has 16 amino acids. Germline V gene sequence: CDR1 SEHNR, CDR2 FQNEAQ (reference sequence).